This passage covers 9 T cell receptor beta chains from one sample sequenced in a study of vaccination and CD4 T cells after COVID-19. Oncomine TCR Beta short-read sequencing was applied to DNA from cultured CD4+ T cells. Each CDR3 protein gets one entry after TCRdb re-called the PCR reads with MiXCR. The sample carries approximately 12,000 distinct CDR3 sequences, roughly 64% recorded once. The treatment is: roughly 11-day PBMC culture with coronavirus spike peptide pools or control peptides (ViraFEST assay). No antigen is known for these receptors. The material sequenced was CD4+ T cells from blood, cultured in vitro. Receptors originate from a human donor who had recovered from COVID-19.

The rearrangement joins TRBV20-1 to TRBJ2-4, with D possibly being TRBD1 (6 bases). Germline-derived CDR1 and CDR2 are DFQATT and SNEGSKA (reference sequence). The CDR3 covers 11 residues. Trimming stripped 5 bases from V and 6 bases from J, with 8 bases between. The CDR3 DNA is TGCAGTGCTTTACAGGGAAACATTCAGTACTTC. Protein: CSALQGNIQYF.

The rearrangement joins TRBV27 to TRBJ2-7; 8 bases align to TRBD1. Germline V gene data show CDR1 as MNHEY and CDR2 as SMNVEV (reference sequence). V was clipped by 7 bases and J by 2 bases; unmatched bases: 7. The CDR3 length is 14 residues. CDR3 DNA: TGTGCCAGCACCAAGGACAGGGATGCCTACGAGCAGTACTTC. It encodes CASTKDRDAYEQYF.

This clonotype was observed a few times. The junction and the germline gene differ at one end; a read error may be behind it. The J gene is TRBJ1-2, the V gene TRBV20-1; maybe TRBD1 (6 bases). The CDR3 is made up of 12 amino acids. Germline CDR1 reads DFQATT; CDR2 reads SNEGSKA (reference sequence). The CDR3 protein is CSARGQNYGYTF. DNA for the CDR3: TGCAGTGCCAGAGGACAGAACTATGGCTACACCTTC.

The rearrangement uses TRBV7-9 and TRBJ1-2, with TRBD1 as a possible D gene (6 bases). The V end lost 5 bases, the J end lost 4 bases, and 14 bases lay between the germline ends. CDR1 and CDR2 from the germline V gene are SEHNR and FQNEAQ (reference sequence). CDR3 length equals 14 residues. The CDR3 nucleotides read TGTGCCAGCAGCGCCCAGCAGGGGAGCTATGGCTACACCTTC. It specifies CASSAQQGSYGYTF.

V is TRBV24-1 and J is TRBJ2-3, with no clear D. CDR3 length equals 13 residues. CDR1 and CDR2 (germline): KGHDR, SFDVKD. V lost 5 bases and J 3 bases, leaving 8 bases between the germline ends. CDR3 amino acids: CATSADRTDTQYF. The CDR3 DNA follows: TGTGCCACCAGTGCCGATCGGACAGATACGCAGTATTTT.

This chain uses TRBV7-2 with TRBJ1-2; a possible D gene is TRBD1 (5 bases). From germline, CDR1 is SGHTA and CDR2 FQGNSA. The V and J ends lost 5 bases and 2 bases respectively, with 12 bases between them. This CDR3 region has 14 residues. The CDR3 DNA reads TGTGCCAGCAGCCCCGGGACGGTGAACTATGGCTACACCTTC. Its translation: CASSPGTVNYGYTF.

The V gene is TRBV10-3, the J gene TRBJ1-2; 8 bases agree with TRBD1. The CDR3 extends over 14 amino acids. Per germline, CDR1 ENHRY and CDR2 SYGVKD. Unmatched junction bases numbered 7, after V lost 4 bases and J lost 6 bases. This CDR3 reads CAISAQDRAHGYTF. CDR3 DNA: TGTGCCATCAGTGCCCAGGACAGGGCCCATGGCTACACCTTC.

The V gene is TRBV15, the J gene TRBJ2-3; D is ambiguous. The germline V gene encodes CDR1 LNHNV and CDR2 YYDKDF (reference sequence). V was cut by 1 base and J by 2 bases, with 7 bases left in between. The CDR3 extends over 14 amino acids. CDR3 amino acids: CATSRGIYTDTQYF. DNA of the CDR3: TGTGCCACCAGCAGAGGGATATACACAGATACGCAGTATTTT.

V gene TRBV5-1 combines with J gene TRBJ2-2; TRBD1 matches 11 bases. J lost 5 bases, V lost 3 bases, and 3 bases had no gene match. This CDR3 contains 15 residues. Germline CDR1 is SGHRS and CDR2 is YFSETQ. CDR3 nucleotide sequence: TGCGCCAGCAGCTCGGACAGGGGGCGAACCGGGGAGCTGTTTTTT. It encodes CASSSDRGRTGELFF.